The 14 T cell receptor beta chains listed next were all sequenced from one sample in a study of blood T cell repertoires in COVID-19. TCRdb's copy holds only in-frame clones and misses some; the assay was immunoSEQ multiplex PCR. Among under 200,000 clones listed, about 80% were seen once. The specimen was PBMCs or T cells enriched from blood (not recorded which). These receptors originate from a man between 45 and 60 years old who had recovered from COVID-19.

V and J are TRBV4-2 and TRBJ2-5, with TRBD2 identical over 9 bases. Germline CDR1 is LGHNA and CDR2 is YNFKEQ. CDR3 length: 16 residues. V lost 4 bases, J lost 5 bases, and 11 bases stayed unmatched. CDR3 nucleotides: TGTGCCAGCAGCCGCGTAGGGACTAGCACGTTGGAGACCCAGTACTTC. It is translated as CASSRVGTSTLETQYF.

The rearrangement links TRBV30 to TRBJ2-2; the match to TRBD1 covers 9 bases. The CDR3 runs to 15 residues. V lost 8 bases, J lost 6 bases, and 13 bases stayed unmatched. Germline-derived CDR1 and CDR2 are GTSNPN and SVGIG (reference sequence). CDR3 sequence (DNA): TGTGCCAAGGACAGGGGAGAGGTTTTATCCGGGGAGCTGTTTTTT. Its protein is CAKDRGEVLSGELFF.

The J gene is TRBJ2-7, the V gene TRBV5-4, with 7 bases aligning to TRBD2. The germline CDR1 and CDR2 sequences are SGHNT and YYREEE (reference sequence). The CDR3 is 14 residues long. V lost 3 bases to trimming and J lost 5 bases; unmatched junction nucleotides: 8. The CDR3 sequence is CASSWSTSPHEQYF. The CDR3 DNA reads as TGTGCCAGCAGCTGGTCGACTAGCCCCCACGAGCAGTACTTC.

V is TRBV19 and J is TRBJ2-1, with D uncertain. The CDR3 runs 13 residues. Trimming removed 3 bases at V and 4 bases at J, with 7 bases between. Germline V gives CDR1 LNHDA, CDR2 SQIVND (reference sequence). The CDR3 region is CASSIGLYNEQFF. CDR3 DNA: TGTGCCAGTAGTATTGGGCTTTACAATGAGCAGTTCTTC.

This chain joins TRBV5-5 and TRBJ2-3; weak D call: TRBD1 (6 bases). CDR3 size: 14 residues. The germline CDR1 and CDR2 sequences are SGHKS and YYEKEE (reference sequence). The germline V and J ends were trimmed by 6 bases and 2 bases, with 13 bases remaining between them. CDR3 in amino acids: CASTTTGVTDTQYF. CDR3 bases: TGTGCCAGCACCACGACAGGTGTCACAGATACGCAGTATTTT.

This clone was counted a single time. V and J are TRBV12-3 or TRBV12-4 and TRBJ2-7; 7 positions match TRBD1. J lost 3 bases, V lost 5 bases, and 4 bases had no gene match. This CDR3 has 13 amino acids. CDR3: CASSATGLYEQYF. The CDR3 nucleotides are TGTGCCAGCAGTGCGACAGGGCTCTACGAGCAGTACTTC.

The rearrangement uses TRBV7-2 and TRBJ1-4; D is undetermined. Germline V gene sequence: CDR1 SGHTA, CDR2 FQGNSA. The CDR3 length is 12 residues. V dropped 1 base and J dropped 12 bases, with 9 bases sitting between them. CDR3 region: CASSLVSSELFF. Written as DNA, the CDR3 is TGTGCCAGCAGCTTAGTCTCCAGCGAACTGTTTTTT. The complete variable domain, with remaining parts taken from reference TRBV7-2 and TRBJ1-4, reads GAGVSQSPSNKVTEKGKDVELRCDPISGHTALYWYRQSLGQGLEFLIYFQGNSAPDKSGLPSDRFSAERTGGSVSTLTIQRTQQEDSAVYLCASSLVSSELFFGSGTQLSVL.

This chain links TRBV28 with TRBJ2-5; 15 bases match TRBD2. The CDR3 consists of 18 residues. V was pared by 10 bases and J by 3 bases, with 15 bases of the junction left unmatched. Germline V gene sequence: CDR1 MDHEN, CDR2 SYDVKM. The CDR3 here is CATEPTPGLAGGKETQYF. The CDR3 DNA reads as TGTGCCACCGAACCAACCCCGGGACTAGCGGGGGGAAAAGAGACCCAGTACTTC.

This sequence joins TRBV7-8 and TRBJ1-3, with a tentative D call TRBD1 (6 bases). V lost 1 base and J lost 0, with 10 bases in between. This CDR3 has 16 amino acids. Germline values: CDR1 SGHVS, CDR2 FQNEAQ. CDR3 in amino acids: CASSLDRDNSGNTIYF. CDR3 in DNA: TGTGCCAGCAGCTTAGACCGGGACAACTCTGGAAACACCATATATTTT.

The V gene is TRBV18, the J gene TRBJ2-7, with 7 bases lining up with TRBD1. Trimming took 5 bases from V and 1 from J; bases not matched to a gene: 8. Germline V gene data show CDR1 as KGHSH and CDR2 as LQKENI. The CDR3 is made up of 15 amino acids. The CDR3 DNA reads as TGTGCCAGCTCAGGATATGACAGGGCATCCTACGAGCAGTACTTC. Encoded protein: CASSGYDRASYEQYF.

The chain joins TRBV7-2 to TRBJ2-7, with TRBD2 matching over 7 bases. The germline gives CDR1 SGHTA, CDR2 FQGNSA. V lost 5 bases to trimming and J lost 5 bases; unmatched junction nucleotides: 9. CDR3 size: 14 residues. The CDR3 DNA reads as TGTGCCAGCAGCGCCCAGACTAGCACCCACGAGCAGTACTTC. Amino acid sequence: CASSAQTSTHEQYF.

This clone was seen just once. The chain combines TRBV6-6 with TRBJ2-7, with a possible D match to TRBD1 (6 bases). Trimming stripped 5 bases from V and 1 base from J, with 6 bases between. Germline assignment: CDR1 MNHNY and CDR2 SVGAGI (reference sequence). The CDR3 totals 12 residues. CDR3 loop: CASSTGSYEQYF. CDR3 bases: TGTGCCAGCAGTACAGGGTCCTACGAGCAGTACTTC.

V gene TRBV18 combines with J gene TRBJ2-5; D uncertain. Germline CDR1 and CDR2: KGHSH and LQKENI. V lost 5 bases, J lost 5 bases, and 6 bases lay in between. The CDR3 loop spans 11 amino acids. In DNA, the CDR3 is TGTGCCAGCTCAGCGCGGGAGACCCAGTACTTC. Its translation is CASSARETQYF.

This clone was recorded a few times. The chain links TRBV29-1 to TRBJ1-1, with D perhaps matching TRBD1 (5 bases). V lost 6 bases and J 10 bases, leaving 15 bases between the germline ends. CDR3 size: 11 residues. Germline CDR1 SQVTM, CDR2 ANQGSEA. The CDR3 DNA reads as TGCAGCGTCGTTGGGGGGAGGGCAGCTTTCTTT. Encoded protein: CSVVGGRAAFF.